These T cell receptor beta chains were read from a single sample in a study of post-analysis software for immune sequencing data. A single record per CDR3 protein comes from TCRdb applying MiXCR to the PCR reads. The data show around 260,000 distinct CDR3 sequences, 35% to 40% seen once. Sequences were obtained from blood. The receptors here all came from a girl aged 10-17 years with multiple sclerosis. CDR3s include the opening cysteine and the closing phenylalanine or tryptophan. The order of the fields is D gene, J gene, clone size, V gene, CDR3 DNA, CDR3 protein. D genes are given only for firm matches. Size values are once, few and many counts, or a class for expanded clones, and some rows have none.

d_call: TRBD2
j_call: TRBJ2-2
clone_size: .
v_call: TRBV20-1
cdr3_nt: TGCAGTGCCAAGAGGAGCGGGGGGAAGAACACCGGGGAGCTGTTTTTT
cdr3_aa: CSAKRSGGKNTGELFF

d_call: .
j_call: TRBJ1-4
clone_size: many
v_call: TRBV5-1
cdr3_nt: TGCGCCAGCAGCAAGTCACAGGGAGCTAATGAAAAACTGTTTTTT
cdr3_aa: CASSKSQGANEKLFF

d_call: .
j_call: TRBJ2-1
clone_size: many
v_call: TRBV20-1
cdr3_nt: TGCAGTGCTAGAGATCTTAGACCTAACAATGAGCAGTTCTTC
cdr3_aa: CSARDLRPNNEQFF

d_call: TRBD1
j_call: TRBJ2-6
clone_size: few
v_call: TRBV6-1
cdr3_nt: TGTGCCAGCATCAACTCGGGACAGTCTTTCTCTGGGGCCAACGTCCTGACTTTC
cdr3_aa: CASINSGQSFSGANVLTF

d_call: TRBD2
j_call: TRBJ2-1
clone_size: many
v_call: TRBV9
cdr3_nt: TGTGCCAGCAGCGTAGGGGGAGCGGGGGCCTACAATGAGCAGTTCTTC
cdr3_aa: CASSVGGAGAYNEQFF

d_call: .
j_call: TRBJ1-5
clone_size: .
v_call: TRBV29-1
cdr3_nt: TGCAGCGTGCTTACAGGCTATAGCAATCAGCCCCAGCATTTT
cdr3_aa: CSVLTGYSNQPQHF

d_call: TRBD2
j_call: TRBJ2-1
clone_size: many
v_call: TRBV20-1
cdr3_nt: TGCAGTGCTAGACAGGTCGCCGAAAGCGGGAGGATGGGCAATGAGCAGTTCTTC
cdr3_aa: CSARQVAESGRMGNEQFF

d_call: TRBD2
j_call: TRBJ2-1
clone_size: .
v_call: TRBV7-8
cdr3_nt: TGTGCCAGCTTTACTAGCGGTTCGACCTACAATGAGCAGTTCTTC
cdr3_aa: CASFTSGSTYNEQFF

d_call: .
j_call: TRBJ2-3
clone_size: .
v_call: TRBV4-3
cdr3_nt: TGCGCCAGCAGCCAAGAGTCGAGACTAGTTGGAGATACGCAGTATTTT
cdr3_aa: CASSQESRLVGDTQYF

d_call: TRBD1
j_call: TRBJ2-1
clone_size: .
v_call: TRBV20-1
cdr3_nt: TGCAGTGCTACTCGACAGGGAAGGGGTTCCTACAATGAGCAGTTCTTC
cdr3_aa: CSATRQGRGSYNEQFF

d_call: .
j_call: TRBJ2-3
clone_size: many
v_call: TRBV5-1
cdr3_nt: TGCGCCAGCAGCTTGCAGCAGGGCTCTAGCACAGATACGCAGTATTTT
cdr3_aa: CASSLQQGSSTDTQYF

d_call: TRBD1
j_call: TRBJ1-2
clone_size: .
v_call: TRBV20-1
cdr3_nt: TGCAGTGCCGACAGGGGGGATGGCTACACCTTC
cdr3_aa: CSADRGDGYTF

d_call: .
j_call: TRBJ1-2
clone_size: many
v_call: TRBV20-1
cdr3_nt: TGCAGTGCTTCCGGGGAAAACTATGGCTACACCTTC
cdr3_aa: CSASGENYGYTF

d_call: .
j_call: TRBJ2-1
clone_size: many
v_call: TRBV20-1
cdr3_nt: TGCAGTGCTAGAGGTCTAGCTTACTACAATGAGCAGTTCTTC
cdr3_aa: CSARGLAYYNEQFF

d_call: .
j_call: TRBJ2-7
clone_size: few
v_call: TRBV27
cdr3_nt: TGTGCCAGCAGTTTACCCGTTGGCAGTTACGAGCAGTACTTC
cdr3_aa: CASSLPVGSYEQYF

d_call: .
j_call: TRBJ1-6
clone_size: few
v_call: TRBV21-1
cdr3_nt: TGTGCCAGCAGCCGCCTCGACGTGGGTGTCGAGGGTTCACCCCTCCACTTT
cdr3_aa: CASSRLDVGVEGSPLHF

d_call: TRBD1
j_call: TRBJ1-1
clone_size: .
v_call: TRBV5-1
cdr3_nt: TGCGCCAGCAGCTTGGTGGACCGGACAGGGAACACTGAAGCTTTCTTT
cdr3_aa: CASSLVDRTGNTEAFF

d_call: TRBD2
j_call: TRBJ2-1
clone_size: many
v_call: TRBV29-1
cdr3_nt: TGCAGCGGGGGACTAGCGGGAGGTTTCCACAATGAGCAGTTCTTC
cdr3_aa: CSGGLAGGFHNEQFF

d_call: .
j_call: TRBJ2-7
clone_size: .
v_call: TRBV20-1
cdr3_nt: TGCAGTGCTAGATTGGGACATCTCTACGAGCAGTACTTC
cdr3_aa: CSARLGHLYEQYF

d_call: .
j_call: TRBJ2-3
clone_size: many
v_call: TRBV24-1
cdr3_nt: TGTGCCACCACCAGTACCTGGCTACTCGGGGGTGGGGAGTATTTT
cdr3_aa: CATTSTWLLGGGEYF

d_call: .
j_call: TRBJ2-1
clone_size: many
v_call: TRBV7-9
cdr3_nt: TGTGCCAGCAGGGTTAATGGCGGGGGCCCATACAATGAGCAGTTCTTC
cdr3_aa: CASRVNGGGPYNEQFF

d_call: .
j_call: TRBJ2-2
clone_size: .
v_call: TRBV7-3
cdr3_nt: TGTGCCAGCAGCGCACGGGACTCCCTCGGGGAGCTGTTTTTT
cdr3_aa: CASSARDSLGELFF

d_call: .
j_call: TRBJ2-6
clone_size: few
v_call: TRBV6-6
cdr3_nt: TGTGCCAGCACCAGGAGCTCTGGGGCCAACGTCCTGACTTTC
cdr3_aa: CASTRSSGANVLTF

d_call: TRBD2
j_call: TRBJ2-1
clone_size: many
v_call: TRBV9
cdr3_nt: TGTGCCAGCAGCGCAGGCGGGAGGAGGATTTATAATGAGCAGTTCTTC
cdr3_aa: CASSAGGRRIYNEQFF

d_call: .
j_call: TRBJ1-2
clone_size: many
v_call: TRBV19
cdr3_nt: TGTGCCACCAAACGGGGGCCGGACTACCGAGACGGCTACACCTTC
cdr3_aa: CATKRGPDYRDGYTF

d_call: .
j_call: TRBJ2-1
clone_size: many
v_call: TRBV13
cdr3_nt: TGTGCCAGCAGTTTCCAGGGGCTGGGGTACAATGAGCAGTTCTTC
cdr3_aa: CASSFQGLGYNEQFF

d_call: .
j_call: TRBJ2-4
clone_size: many
v_call: TRBV2
cdr3_nt: TGTGCCAGCAGCGTAAAAAACATTCAGTACTTC
cdr3_aa: CASSVKNIQYF

d_call: TRBD1
j_call: TRBJ2-3
clone_size: .
v_call: TRBV6-2/TRBV6-3
cdr3_nt: TGTGCCAGCAGTTATGGGCAGGGGGCGCCTGATACGCAGTATTTT
cdr3_aa: CASSYGQGAPDTQYF

d_call: TRBD1
j_call: TRBJ2-3
clone_size: few
v_call: TRBV27
cdr3_nt: TGTGCCAGCAGGTGGGACAGGGTCCGGAACACGCAGTATTTT
cdr3_aa: CASRWDRVRNTQYF

d_call: .
j_call: TRBJ1-4
clone_size: few
v_call: TRBV20-1
cdr3_nt: TGCAGTGCTAGAGTGGGCAGGGGTTTAGAAAAACTGTTTTTT
cdr3_aa: CSARVGRGLEKLFF

d_call: .
j_call: TRBJ2-1
clone_size: many
v_call: TRBV7-2
cdr3_nt: TGTGCCAGCAGCGTCCACGATTCCTACAATGAGCAGTTCTTC
cdr3_aa: CASSVHDSYNEQFF

d_call: TRBD2
j_call: TRBJ2-3
clone_size: many
v_call: TRBV7-9
cdr3_nt: TGTGCCAGCAGCTCCCGCCTAGCGGGGGCCCCTGGCACAGATACGCAGTATTTT
cdr3_aa: CASSSRLAGAPGTDTQYF

d_call: .
j_call: TRBJ2-7
clone_size: few
v_call: TRBV2
cdr3_nt: TGTGCCAGCAGTGTGGGACGGTACGAGCAGTACTTC
cdr3_aa: CASSVGRYEQYF

d_call: TRBD1
j_call: TRBJ1-4
clone_size: many
v_call: TRBV25-1
cdr3_nt: TGTGCCAGCAGTGAAAGGCAGGGGGCGCGAGACAAACTGTTTTTT
cdr3_aa: CASSERQGARDKLFF

d_call: .
j_call: TRBJ2-3
clone_size: many
v_call: TRBV7-8
cdr3_nt: TGTGCCAGCAGCTTAGGGATTAGGGGACTTCCCAACGATACGCAGTATTTT
cdr3_aa: CASSLGIRGLPNDTQYF

d_call: .
j_call: TRBJ2-5
clone_size: many
v_call: TRBV12-3/TRBV12-4
cdr3_nt: TGTGCCAGCAGTTTATCCCCGGCAGAGACCCAGTACTTC
cdr3_aa: CASSLSPAETQYF

d_call: .
j_call: TRBJ2-7
clone_size: .
v_call: TRBV4-2
cdr3_nt: TGTGCCAGCAGCCAAGAATCAGTGTGGGCCTCCCCGGGAGGGGGCAAGAGTGGGGAGCAGTACTTC
cdr3_aa: CASSQESVWASPGGGKSGEQYF

d_call: .
j_call: TRBJ1-5
clone_size: many
v_call: TRBV7-9
cdr3_nt: TGTGCCAGCAGTTTAGGTGGGGGGAGCAATCAGCCCCAGCATTTT
cdr3_aa: CASSLGGGSNQPQHF

d_call: .
j_call: TRBJ2-7
clone_size: .
v_call: TRBV13
cdr3_nt: TGTGCCAGCAGCTCGGGGACCCCAGCCTACGAGCAGTACTTC
cdr3_aa: CASSSGTPAYEQYF

d_call: TRBD1
j_call: TRBJ2-1
clone_size: many
v_call: TRBV20-1
cdr3_nt: TGCAGTGCCCAGGGGGTAGACTCCTACAATGAGCAGTTCTTC
cdr3_aa: CSAQGVDSYNEQFF

d_call: .
j_call: TRBJ2-3
clone_size: many
v_call: TRBV27
cdr3_nt: TGTGCCAGCAGTTTAATAGCCACAGATACGCAGTATTTT
cdr3_aa: CASSLIATDTQYF

d_call: .
j_call: TRBJ1-1
clone_size: many
v_call: TRBV4-1
cdr3_nt: TGCGCCAGCAGCCAGGGAGGGAACGTAGGAGCTTTCTTT
cdr3_aa: CASSQGGNVGAFF

d_call: TRBD1
j_call: TRBJ2-4
clone_size: few
v_call: TRBV18
cdr3_nt: TGTGCCAGCTCACCACTTACTCCCGGGACAGGGGCGGACATTCAGTACTTC
cdr3_aa: CASSPLTPGTGADIQYF

d_call: .
j_call: TRBJ2-5
clone_size: many
v_call: TRBV13
cdr3_nt: TGTGCCAGCAGCTCCTCGCCGGACAGTCGAGGAGAGACCCAGTACTTC
cdr3_aa: CASSSSPDSRGETQYF

d_call: .
j_call: TRBJ1-1
clone_size: .
v_call: TRBV5-1
cdr3_nt: TGCGCCAGCAGTTTCACGGGGGATACCGTTGCTGAAGCTTTCTTT
cdr3_aa: CASSFTGDTVAEAFF

d_call: .
j_call: TRBJ1-4
clone_size: many
v_call: TRBV5-5
cdr3_nt: TGTGCCAGCAGCTTGACTAGGAGTAGGGAAAAACTGTTTTTT
cdr3_aa: CASSLTRSREKLFF

d_call: .
j_call: TRBJ2-5
clone_size: many
v_call: TRBV5-6
cdr3_nt: TGTGCCAGCAGCTTGACAGAGACCCAGTACTTC
cdr3_aa: CASSLTETQYF